The 14 T cell receptor beta chains listed next were all sequenced from one sample in a study of T cell responses to AZD1222 COVID-19 vaccine. Profiling relied on immunoSEQ multiplex PCR, and the TCRdb table lists in-frame clones only, not all of them. Of 85,000 to 110,000 clones detected, roughly 88% appear once; the ten largest clones hold about 5%. The sample was peripheral blood, taken on day 0 of AZD1222 vaccination. The receptors shown here come from an adult in good health.

In its sample, this clone was seen a few times. V is TRBV7-9 and J is TRBJ1-2; 7 bases are shared with TRBD1. Trimming cost V 8 bases and J 2 bases; bases outside gene matches: 11. The CDR3 loop spans 15 amino acids. CDR1 is SEHNR and CDR2 is FQNEAQ in the germline V gene (reference sequence). This CDR3 is CASSRTGGLNYGYTF. Written as DNA, the CDR3 is TGTGCCAGCTCCCGGACAGGAGGATTAAACTATGGCTACACCTTC.

The rearrangement joins TRBV10-3 to TRBJ1-3; TRBD1 agrees at 7 bases. The CDR3 loop spans 14 amino acids. Germline V CDR1 and CDR2: ENHRY, SYGVKD. Germline trimming cut 11 bases from V and 0 bases from J; bases unmatched to any gene: 7. The CDR3 region has the DNA TGTGCCGGCGACAGGGCTAGCTCTGGAAACACCATATATTTT. It encodes CAGDRASSGNTIYF.

The rearrangement uses TRBV28 and TRBJ2-3, with 8 bases fitting TRBD2. V was clipped by 3 bases and J by 1 base; unmatched bases: 6. Germline V lookup: CDR1 MDHEN, CDR2 SYDVKM. The CDR3 sequence is 16 residues long. The CDR3 bases are TGTGCCAGCAGTTTGCGAGTCGGGGGGGGCACAGATACGCAGTATTTT. Its protein is CASSLRVGGGTDTQYF.

This clone appeared a single time. The genes are TRBV27 and TRBJ2-3, with D perhaps TRBD1 (5 bases). Germline V gene data show CDR1 as MNHEY and CDR2 as SMNVEV (reference sequence). The CDR3 length is 14 residues. With 0 bases removed from V and 2 bases from J, the gap between germline ends came to 6 bases. The CDR3 is CASSLSRVTDTQYF. The CDR3 DNA sequence: TGTGCCAGCAGTTTATCCAGGGTCACAGATACGCAGTATTTT.

The chain uses TRBV4-3 and TRBJ2-7; D may match TRBD1 or TRBD2 (5 bases each). CDR1 is LGHNA and CDR2 is YSLEER in the germline V gene. The ends were cut back, 1 base at V and 2 bases at J, with 12 bases in the middle. The CDR3 is 15 amino acids. CDR3 in DNA: TGCGCCAGCAGCCAAGGCCGGGACGGGACCTACGAGCAGTACTTC. The encoded protein is CASSQGRDGTYEQYF.

The V call is TRBV10-1, the J call TRBJ2-2; D not certain. This CDR3 is built from 15 residues. V shed 0 bases and J shed 4 bases, with 9 bases lying between them. Germline V gene lookup returns CDR1 WNHNN and CDR2 SYGVQD (reference sequence). CDR3 protein: CASSESTLATGELFF. Here the CDR3 DNA reads TGCGCCAGCAGTGAGTCGACTCTCGCCACCGGGGAGCTGTTTTTT.

This clone appeared a few times. The V and J genes are TRBV9 and TRBJ1-2, with D tentatively TRBD1 (5 bases). This CDR3 region has 17 residues. The V gene lost 4 bases and the J gene lost 3 bases, with 22 bases spanning the gap. Germline CDR1 and CDR2: SGDLS and YYNGEE. The CDR3 spells CASSSGVGRSDDYGYTF. The CDR3 region has the DNA TGTGCCAGCAGCTCGGGGGTGGGCAGGTCAGATGACTATGGCTACACCTTC.

The sample holds a few counts of this clone. J is TRBJ2-2 and V is TRBV7-8; D possibly corresponds to TRBD1 (7 bases). V was trimmed by 5 bases and J by 0 bases, leaving 16 bases between them. CDR1 is SGHVS and CDR2 is FQNEAQ in the germline V gene. The CDR3 runs 17 residues. The DNA for the CDR3 is TGTGCCAGCAGCCAGGAGGGGGCCCTCGCGAACACCGGGGAGCTGTTTTTT. Residues: CASSQEGALANTGELFF.

The V and J genes are TRBV7-8 and TRBJ1-5; 8 bases are shared with TRBD1. The V gene end was trimmed by 0 bases and the J gene end by 1 base; junction bases not matched to a gene: 11. Germline CDR1 and CDR2: SGHVS and FQNEAQ. The CDR3 sequence is 19 residues long. The CDR3 DNA sequence: TGTGCCAGCAGCTTAGCGACAAGGACAGGGTGGGGCAGCAATCAGCCCCAGCATTTT. This sequence encodes CASSLATRTGWGSNQPQHF.

CDR3 sequence (DNA): TGTGCCAGCAGCCGAAGAAAGGACAGGGTTGATGGCACTGAAGCTTTCTTT. Translated, it gives CASSRRKDRVDGTEAFF. This rearrangement joins TRBV12-1 to TRBJ1-1; TRBD1, the table's D call, lacks a check against the DNA. TRBV12-1 is a pseudogene segment. The length of the CDR3 is 17 residues.

This clone was seen more than once but under ten times. V and J are TRBV5-1 and TRBJ2-7; D is ambiguous. V lost 4 bases and J lost 0, with 17 bases in between. This CDR3 is 16 amino acids long. Germline CDR1 and CDR2: SGHRS and YFSETQ. The CDR3 nucleotides read TGCGCCAGCAGCCCGTATTCCCGGACCTTCTCCTACGAGCAGTACTTC. Translated: CASSPYSRTFSYEQYF.

This clone has more than one count but fewer than ten. The chain has TRBV2 and TRBJ2-1; D call uncertain. CDR3 size: 13 residues. Trimming cost V 3 bases and J 10 bases, with 13 bases left between them. Germline V lookup: CDR1 SNHLY, CDR2 FYNNEI. The CDR3 reads CASSEAGTEEQFF. The CDR3 DNA sequence: TGTGCCAGCAGTGAGGCCGGAACTGAGGAGCAGTTCTTC.

V usage is TRBV7-8 and J usage is TRBJ1-3; possible D gene TRBD1, 6 bases. V was pared by 5 bases and J by 1 base, with 12 bases between. The CDR3 sequence is 15 residues long. Germline V gene data show CDR1 as SGHVS and CDR2 as FQNEAQ. Here the CDR3 reads CASSINRDSGNTIYF. The CDR3, as DNA: TGTGCCAGCAGCATAAACAGGGATTCTGGAAACACCATATATTTT.

The chain is built from TRBV7-2 and TRBJ1-2, with D unresolved. This CDR3 is 13 amino acids long. V was cut by 3 bases and J by 0 bases, with 5 bases left in between. Germline loops: CDR1 SGHTA, CDR2 FQGNSA. The CDR3 DNA reads TGTGCCAGCAGCTTGCCGGCTAACTATGGCTACACCTTC. Residues: CASSLPANYGYTF. The full variable domain, its missing parts supplied by reference TRBV7-2 and TRBJ1-2, is GAGVSQSPSNKVTEKGKDVELRCDPISGHTALYWYRQSLGQGLEFLIYFQGNSAPDKSGLPSDRFSAERTGGSVSTLTIQRTQQEDSAVYLCASSLPANYGYTFGSGTRLTVV.